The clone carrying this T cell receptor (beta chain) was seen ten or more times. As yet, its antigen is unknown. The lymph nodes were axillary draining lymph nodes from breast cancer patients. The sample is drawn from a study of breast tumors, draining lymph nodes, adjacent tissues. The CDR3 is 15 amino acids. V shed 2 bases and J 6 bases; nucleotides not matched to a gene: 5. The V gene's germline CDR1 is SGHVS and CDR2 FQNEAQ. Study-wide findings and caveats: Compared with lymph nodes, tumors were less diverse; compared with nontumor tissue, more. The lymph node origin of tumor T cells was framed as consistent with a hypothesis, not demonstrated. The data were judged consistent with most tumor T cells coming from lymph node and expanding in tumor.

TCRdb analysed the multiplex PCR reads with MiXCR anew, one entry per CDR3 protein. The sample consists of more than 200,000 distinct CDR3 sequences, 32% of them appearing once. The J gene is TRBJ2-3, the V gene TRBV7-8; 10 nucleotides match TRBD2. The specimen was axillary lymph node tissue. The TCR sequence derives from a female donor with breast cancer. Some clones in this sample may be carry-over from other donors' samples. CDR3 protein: CASSLLAGEADTQYF. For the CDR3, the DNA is TGTGCCAGCAGCTTACTAGCGGGAGAGGCGGATACGCAGTATTTT. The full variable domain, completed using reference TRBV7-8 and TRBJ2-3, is GAGVSQSPRYKVAKRGQDVALRCDPISGHVSLFWYQQALGQGPEFLTYFQNEAQLDKSGLPSDRFFAERPEGSVSTLKIQRTQQEDSAVYLCASSLLAGEADTQYFGPGTRLTVL.